The entry below gives a single T cell receptor beta chain sequence along with its context. Its antigen is unknown. No base quality values were provided; no much bigger clone lies one nucleotide off. TCRbeta CDR3 regions were amplified from genomic DNA by means of the immunoSEQ Assay, a bias-controlled multiplex PCR. On the authors' methods: Within the assay, amplification of reference gene primers was used to estimate how many nucleated cells each sample contained. Sequence reads were collapsed and filtered to measure the absolute abundance of every unique TCRbeta CDR3 rearrangement. For each sample, productive Simpson clonality was calculated by taking the square root of Simpson's diversity index across productive rearrangements. In its TCRdb copy, this immuneACCESS table keeps in-frame sequences only and misses some clones. Where compared with another copy, unresolved V genes explain less than half of these, and the others have no known cause. V and J calls and clone size are as listed in that table; D and trimming were resolved from the DNA. This sample lists around 250,000 clones; approximately 85% were detected once. The ten biggest clones cover approximately 5.1% of the sample.

The data belong to a study of blood T cell repertoires in COVID-19 (dated by TCRdb to about 2020). For the wider study: Samples covering the acute and convalescent phases of COVID-19 were provided by collaborators in the United States, Italy and Spain. The prospective study material was composed of cDNA or gDNA derived from T cells, B-cell-depleted T cells, or PBMCs. Subjects who had been exposed to COVID-19, were actively infected with it, or had recovered from it provided the deeply sampled blood TCRbeta repertoires that made up the dataset. The repertoires were released in a freely available public database intended as a resource for research on the immune response to SARS-CoV-2. Samples came from the ongoing ImmuneRACE study (first 160 participants) plus 1,254 subjects from 6 global collaborators. Sample metadata almost always included a de-identified subject ID, COVID-19 status, age in years and sex. Where available, HLA class I and class II types were obtained from metadata supplied by the sample provider rather than from assay-based typing. Overall results and qualifications from the work: The amount of clinical and demographic metadata varied by source and participant and was provided uncurated.

Each collaborating institution followed its own protocols to collect whole blood in K2EDTA tubes. For TCRbeta analysis, collaborators shipped samples as frozen whole blood, isolated PBMCs, or DNA extracted from either of those sample types. The TCR sequence derives from a man in his forties or fifties with active or convalescent COVID-19. The material sequenced was peripheral blood.

The DNA sequence is given as TGTGCCAGCAGTCCCGACAGGACCACAGATACGCAGTATTTT. Its protein product is CASSPDRTTDTQYF. The rearrangement combines TRBV5-6 with TRBJ2-3, and possibly TRBD1, on 6 matching bases. The cysteine opens and the phenylalanine closes a CDR3 of 14 amino acids. Left in the record is the CDR3 DNA by itself, 42 bases read in frame from the first base. V loses 5 bases of germline sequence and J loses 2 bases, and the interval between the two ends is 12 bases. The germline V gene gives CDR1 as SGHDT and CDR2 as YYEEEE.